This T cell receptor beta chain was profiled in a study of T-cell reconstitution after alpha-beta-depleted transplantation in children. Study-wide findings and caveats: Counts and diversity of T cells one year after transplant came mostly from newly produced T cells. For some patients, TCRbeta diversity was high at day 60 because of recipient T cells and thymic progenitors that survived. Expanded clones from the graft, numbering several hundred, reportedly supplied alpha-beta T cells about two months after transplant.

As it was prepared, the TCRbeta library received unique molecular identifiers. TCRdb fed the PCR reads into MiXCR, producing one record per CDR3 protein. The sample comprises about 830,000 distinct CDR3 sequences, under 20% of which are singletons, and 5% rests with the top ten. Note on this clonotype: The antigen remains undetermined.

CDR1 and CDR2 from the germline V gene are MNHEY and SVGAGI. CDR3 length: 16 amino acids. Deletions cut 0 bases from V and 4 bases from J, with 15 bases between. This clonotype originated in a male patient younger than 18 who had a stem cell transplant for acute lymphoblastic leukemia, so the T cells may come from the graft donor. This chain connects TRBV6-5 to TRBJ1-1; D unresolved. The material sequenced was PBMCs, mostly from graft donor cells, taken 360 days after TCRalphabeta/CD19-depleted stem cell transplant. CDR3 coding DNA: TGTGCCAGCAGTTACTCGAGGTTTGGGTTGAGCACTGAAGCTTTCTTT. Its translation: CASSYSRFGLSTEAFF.